This is a list of T cell receptor beta chains from one sample in a study of glioma-infiltrating T cells after dendritic cell vaccination. The protocol was immunoSEQ multiplex PCR, while the TCRdb copy is restricted to in-frame clones and leaves out a portion. The repertoire consists of 40,000 or so clones, with 70% to 85% occurring once and the leading ten covering 7.8%. Source: blood, taken before dendritic cell vaccination. These receptors were obtained from a human donor with glioblastoma. Each CDR3 is given with its conserved first and last residue. The order of the fields is CDR3 protein, CDR3 length, J gene, V gene.

CDR3aa: CASSLGGLYGYTF
len: 13
j_gene: TRBJ1-2
v_gene: TRBV5-1

CDR3aa: CAGGTVSNQPQHF
len: 13
j_gene: TRBJ1-5
v_gene: TRBV2

CDR3aa: CASSHRDRTYEQYF
len: 14
j_gene: TRBJ2-7
v_gene: TRBV4-3

CDR3aa: CASSRRQGPTPQETQYF
len: 17
j_gene: TRBJ2-5
v_gene: TRBV5-5

CDR3aa: CASSLATGGPQETQYF
len: 16
j_gene: TRBJ2-5
v_gene: TRBV11-3

CDR3aa: CASSAGQVTEAFF
len: 13
j_gene: TRBJ1-1
v_gene: TRBV6-6

CDR3aa: CATSRVSGGAGETQYF
len: 16
j_gene: TRBJ2-5
v_gene: TRBV15

CDR3aa: CASSLGTGKRPLHF
len: 14
j_gene: TRBJ1-6
v_gene: TRBV11-2

CDR3aa: CASSTRQVNYGYTF
len: 14
j_gene: TRBJ1-2
v_gene: TRBV6-6

CDR3aa: CASSLGTTKRDTQYF
len: 15
j_gene: TRBJ2-3
v_gene: TRBV7-6

CDR3aa: CASSEAKTGTGRQTYNSPLHF
len: 21
j_gene: TRBJ1-6
v_gene: TRBV2

CDR3aa: CASRADRGSDTQYF
len: 14
j_gene: TRBJ2-3
v_gene: TRBV11-2

CDR3aa: CASSQNGNIQYF
len: 12
j_gene: TRBJ2-4
v_gene: TRBV11-1

CDR3aa: CASSSTGGGETQYF
len: 14
j_gene: TRBJ2-5
v_gene: TRBV7-3

CDR3aa: CASAGRLASYNEQFF
len: 15
j_gene: TRBJ2-1
v_gene: TRBV6-1

CDR3aa: CASSQDFNYWKTSRTDTQYF
len: 20
j_gene: TRBJ2-3
v_gene: TRBV4-3

CDR3aa: CASSVGTSSTQYF
len: 13
j_gene: TRBJ2-3
v_gene: TRBV9

CDR3aa: CASSLLDAPTGELFF
len: 15
j_gene: TRBJ2-2
v_gene: TRBV9

CDR3aa: CASSQLSATGYNEQFF
len: 16
j_gene: TRBJ2-1
v_gene: TRBV4-1

CDR3aa: CASSYDLGASEQYF
len: 14
j_gene: TRBJ2-7
v_gene: TRBV6-5

CDR3aa: CASSLGGALAYEQYF
len: 15
j_gene: NA
v_gene: TRBV27

CDR3aa: CASSPPGQGVGYTF
len: 14
j_gene: TRBJ1-2
v_gene: TRBV28

CDR3aa: CAWRLARSYNEQFF
len: 14
j_gene: TRBJ2-1
v_gene: TRBV30

CDR3aa: CASRLDRDSGQSQHF
len: 15
j_gene: TRBJ1-5
v_gene: TRBV2

CDR3aa: CASSQERLTGLARYEQYF
len: 18
j_gene: TRBJ2-7
v_gene: TRBV4-3

CDR3aa: CASRQTGGYGYTF
len: 13
j_gene: TRBJ1-2
v_gene: TRBV6-1

CDR3aa: CASSQERDSYEQYF
len: 14
j_gene: TRBJ2-7
v_gene: TRBV4-1

CDR3aa: CSVGRRDSRYNEQFF
len: 15
j_gene: TRBJ2-1
v_gene: TRBV29-1

CDR3aa: CASSLGLAGYSYEQYF
len: 16
j_gene: TRBJ2-7
v_gene: TRBV5-6

CDR3aa: CASSIRQGGYEQYF
len: 14
j_gene: TRBJ2-7
v_gene: TRBV19

CDR3aa: CASSLYEYWSPSRAESNTGELFF
len: 23
j_gene: TRBJ2-2
v_gene: TRBV27

CDR3aa: CASSPTRQGNQPQHF
len: 15
j_gene: TRBJ1-5
v_gene: TRBV6-5

CDR3aa: CASSLEAGQNNEQFF
len: 15
j_gene: TRBJ2-1
v_gene: TRBV5-1

CDR3aa: CASSVEGQGAISGGYTF
len: 17
j_gene: TRBJ1-2
v_gene: TRBV7-2

CDR3aa: CASSPLGSGGAGEQFF
len: 16
j_gene: TRBJ2-1
v_gene: TRBV14

CDR3aa: CASSHQIQGNSYEQYF
len: 16
j_gene: TRBJ2-7
v_gene: TRBV4-1

CDR3aa: CASSERGLFYGYTF
len: 14
j_gene: TRBJ1-2
v_gene: TRBV25-1

CDR3aa: CASSPPTAGANVLTF
len: 15
j_gene: TRBJ2-6
v_gene: TRBV7-9

CDR3aa: CASSFEGGSTDTQYF
len: 15
j_gene: TRBJ2-3
v_gene: TRBV7-2

CDR3aa: CASSSPLAGGFTDTQYF
len: 17
j_gene: TRBJ2-3
v_gene: TRBV11-2

CDR3aa: CASTDLQGAAEAFF
len: 14
j_gene: TRBJ1-1
v_gene: TRBV28

CDR3aa: CASSRGGAGHQPQHF
len: 15
j_gene: TRBJ1-5
v_gene: TRBV7-6

CDR3aa: CASSLGGSGGLYF
len: 13
j_gene: TRBJ2-3
v_gene: TRBV7-2

CDR3aa: CASSFQGWREVDGYTF
len: 16
j_gene: TRBJ1-2
v_gene: TRBV28

CDR3aa: CASSLVGRGGYTF
len: 13
j_gene: TRBJ1-2
v_gene: TRBV5-5

CDR3aa: CASSYYGGAYNEQFF
len: 15
j_gene: TRBJ2-1
v_gene: TRBV6-5

CDR3aa: CASSGPGQGAPETQYF
len: 16
j_gene: TRBJ2-5
v_gene: TRBV7-9

CDR3aa: CASSLSGNTDTQYF
len: 14
j_gene: TRBJ2-3
v_gene: TRBV5-4

CDR3aa: CAWSFRGAGEKLFF
len: 14
j_gene: TRBJ1-4
v_gene: TRBV30

CDR3aa: CASSLGTGDGYTF
len: 13
j_gene: TRBJ1-2
v_gene: TRBV4-3

CDR3aa: CASDRDRGGETQYF
len: 14
j_gene: TRBJ2-5
v_gene: TRBV28

CDR3aa: CAPKLGGLAVMEQYF
len: 15
j_gene: TRBJ2-5
v_gene: TRBV6-7

CDR3aa: CSVGGGLMNTGELFF
len: 15
j_gene: TRBJ2-2
v_gene: TRBV29-1

CDR3aa: CASSSRGIYEQYF
len: 13
j_gene: TRBJ2-7
v_gene: TRBV5-1

CDR3aa: CASSQSPREQYF
len: 12
j_gene: TRBJ2-7
v_gene: TRBV14

CDR3aa: CASSFSTGSYEQYF
len: 14
j_gene: TRBJ2-7
v_gene: TRBV7-8

CDR3aa: CASRPQAWGTFGELFF
len: 16
j_gene: TRBJ2-2
v_gene: TRBV7-9

CDR3aa: CASTSPGGRSYEQYF
len: 15
j_gene: TRBJ2-7
v_gene: TRBV2